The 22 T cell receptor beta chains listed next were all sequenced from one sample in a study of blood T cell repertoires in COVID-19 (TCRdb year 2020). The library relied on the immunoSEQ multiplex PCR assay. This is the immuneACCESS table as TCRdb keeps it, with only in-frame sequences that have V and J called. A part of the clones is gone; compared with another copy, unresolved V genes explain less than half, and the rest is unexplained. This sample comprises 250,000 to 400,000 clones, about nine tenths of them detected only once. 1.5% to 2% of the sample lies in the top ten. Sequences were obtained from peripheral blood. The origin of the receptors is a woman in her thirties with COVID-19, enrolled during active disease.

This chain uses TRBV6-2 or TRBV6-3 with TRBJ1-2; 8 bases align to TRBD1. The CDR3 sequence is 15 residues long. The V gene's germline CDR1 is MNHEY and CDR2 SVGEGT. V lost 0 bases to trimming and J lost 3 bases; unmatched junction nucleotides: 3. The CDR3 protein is CASSYSDRVHYGYTF. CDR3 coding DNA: TGTGCCAGCAGTTACTCGGACAGGGTCCACTATGGCTACACCTTC.

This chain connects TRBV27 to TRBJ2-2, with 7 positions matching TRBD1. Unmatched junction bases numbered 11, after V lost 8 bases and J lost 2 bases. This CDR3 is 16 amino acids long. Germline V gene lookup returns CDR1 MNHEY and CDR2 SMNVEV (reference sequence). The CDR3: CASAYRGPLNTGELFF. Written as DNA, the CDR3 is TGTGCCAGCGCATACAGGGGACCACTTAACACCGGGGAGCTGTTTTTT.

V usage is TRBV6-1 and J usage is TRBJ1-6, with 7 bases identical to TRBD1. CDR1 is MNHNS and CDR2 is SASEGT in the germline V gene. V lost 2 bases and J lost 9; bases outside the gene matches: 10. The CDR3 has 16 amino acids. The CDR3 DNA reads TGTGCCAGCAGTGAAATCGTAAGGGGGCGCCTTTCACCCCTCCACTTT. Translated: CASSEIVRGRLSPLHF.

The CDR3 nucleotides read TGTGCCAGCAGTGAAATCCCCGGGACAGGGGATTACTTGAACACTGAAGCTTTCTTT. Its protein product is CASSEIPGTGDYLNTEAFF. The chain combines TRBV2 with TRBJ1-1; the match to TRBD1 covers 10 bases. Germline assignment: CDR1 SNHLY and CDR2 FYNNEI. Trimming removed 2 bases from V and 0 bases from J; junction bases left unmatched: 12. This CDR3 has 19 residues.

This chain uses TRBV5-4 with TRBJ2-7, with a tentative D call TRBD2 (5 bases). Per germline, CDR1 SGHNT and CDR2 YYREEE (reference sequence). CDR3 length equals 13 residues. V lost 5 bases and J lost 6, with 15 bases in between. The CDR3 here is CASSSTPAGEQYV. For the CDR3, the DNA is TGTGCCAGCAGTTCTACACCGGCGGGCGAGCAGTACGTC.

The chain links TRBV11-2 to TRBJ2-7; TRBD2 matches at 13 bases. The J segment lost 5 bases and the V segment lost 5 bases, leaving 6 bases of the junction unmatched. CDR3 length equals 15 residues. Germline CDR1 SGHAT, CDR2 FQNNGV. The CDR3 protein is CASSLRLAGGHEQYV. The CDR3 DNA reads TGTGCCAGCAGCCTACGACTAGCGGGGGGACACGAGCAGTACGTC.

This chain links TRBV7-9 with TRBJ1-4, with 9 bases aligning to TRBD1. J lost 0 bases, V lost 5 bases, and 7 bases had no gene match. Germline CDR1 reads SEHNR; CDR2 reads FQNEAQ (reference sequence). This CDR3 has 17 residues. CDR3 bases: TGTGCCAGCAGCGAGGACAGGGGAACTACAACTAATGAAAAACTGTTTTTT. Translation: CASSEDRGTTTNEKLFF.

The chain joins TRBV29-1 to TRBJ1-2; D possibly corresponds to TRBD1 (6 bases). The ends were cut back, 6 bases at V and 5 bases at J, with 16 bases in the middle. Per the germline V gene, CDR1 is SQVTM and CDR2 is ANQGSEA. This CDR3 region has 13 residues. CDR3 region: CSVGLTQGYGYTF. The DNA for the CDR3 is TGCAGCGTCGGACTTACCCAGGGGTATGGCTACACCTTC.

CDR3 bases: TGTGCCAGCAGCTTAGATCTTTCCGGTAACTATGGCTACACCTTC. Translation: CASSLDLSGNYGYTF. The gene calls are TRBV11-2 and TRBJ1-2; D gene ambiguous. The V gene's germline CDR1 is SGHAT and CDR2 FQNNGV. The CDR3 has 15 residues. Trimming removed 0 bases at V and 1 base at J, with 9 bases between.

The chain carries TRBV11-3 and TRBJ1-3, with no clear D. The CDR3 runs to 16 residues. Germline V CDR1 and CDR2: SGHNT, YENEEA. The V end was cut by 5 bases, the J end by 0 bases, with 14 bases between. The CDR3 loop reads CASSPPGYYSGNTIYF. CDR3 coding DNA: TGTGCCAGCAGCCCCCCGGGATACTACTCTGGAAACACCATATATTTT.

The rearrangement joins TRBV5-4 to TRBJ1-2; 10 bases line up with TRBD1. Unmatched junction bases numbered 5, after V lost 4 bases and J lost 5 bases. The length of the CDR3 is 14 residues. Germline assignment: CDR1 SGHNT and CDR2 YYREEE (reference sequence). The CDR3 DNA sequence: TGTGCCAGCAGCACGACAGGGGGCAGGTATGGCTACACCTTC. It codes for CASSTTGGRYGYTF.

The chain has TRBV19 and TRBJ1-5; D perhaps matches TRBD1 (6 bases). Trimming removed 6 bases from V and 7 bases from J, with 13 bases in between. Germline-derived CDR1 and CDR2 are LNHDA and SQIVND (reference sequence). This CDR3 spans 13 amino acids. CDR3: CASRGQYLQPQHF. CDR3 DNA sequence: TGTGCCAGTAGAGGACAGTATTTACAGCCCCAGCATTTT.

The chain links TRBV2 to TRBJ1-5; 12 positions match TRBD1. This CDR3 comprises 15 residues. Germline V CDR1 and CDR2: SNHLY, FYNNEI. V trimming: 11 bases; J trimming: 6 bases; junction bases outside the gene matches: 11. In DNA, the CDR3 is TGTGCCGGGTCAGATGGGACAGGGGGCAGTCAGCCCCAGCATTTT. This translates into CAGSDGTGGSQPQHF. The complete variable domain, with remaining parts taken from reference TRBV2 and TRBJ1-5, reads EPEVTQTPSHQVTQMGQEVILRCVPISNHLYFYWYRQILGQKVEFLVSFYNNEISEKSEIFDDQFSVERPDGSNFTLKIRSTKLEDSAMYFCAGSDGTGGSQPQHFGDGTRLSIL.

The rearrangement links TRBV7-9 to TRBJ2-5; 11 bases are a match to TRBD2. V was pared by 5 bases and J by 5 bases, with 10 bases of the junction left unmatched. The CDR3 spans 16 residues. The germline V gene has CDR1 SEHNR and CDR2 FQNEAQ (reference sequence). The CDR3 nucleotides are TGTGCCAGCAGCCCCGAGCTAGCGGGGGGAATGGAGACCCAGTACTTC. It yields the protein CASSPELAGGMETQYF.

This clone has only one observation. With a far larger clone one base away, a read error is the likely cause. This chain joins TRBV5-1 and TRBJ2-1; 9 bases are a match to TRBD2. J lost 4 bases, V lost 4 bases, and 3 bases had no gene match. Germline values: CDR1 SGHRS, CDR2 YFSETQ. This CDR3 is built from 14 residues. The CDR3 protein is CASSVAGGYNEQFF. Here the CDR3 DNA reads TGCGCCAGCAGCGTGGCGGGGGGGTACAATGAGCAGTTCTTC.

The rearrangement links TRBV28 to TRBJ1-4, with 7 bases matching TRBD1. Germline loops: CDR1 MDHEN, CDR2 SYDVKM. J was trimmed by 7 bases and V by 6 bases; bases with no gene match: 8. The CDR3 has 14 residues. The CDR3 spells CASSPGRGTEKLFF. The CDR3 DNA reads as TGTGCCAGCAGCCCGGGCAGGGGGACTGAAAAACTGTTTTTT.

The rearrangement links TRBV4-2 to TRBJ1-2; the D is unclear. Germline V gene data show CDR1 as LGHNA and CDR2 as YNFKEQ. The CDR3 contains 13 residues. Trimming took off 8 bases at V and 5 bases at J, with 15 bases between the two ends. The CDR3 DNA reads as TGTGCCAGCGGTCCTGCGGGTGGATATGGCTACACCTTC. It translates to CASGPAGGYGYTF.

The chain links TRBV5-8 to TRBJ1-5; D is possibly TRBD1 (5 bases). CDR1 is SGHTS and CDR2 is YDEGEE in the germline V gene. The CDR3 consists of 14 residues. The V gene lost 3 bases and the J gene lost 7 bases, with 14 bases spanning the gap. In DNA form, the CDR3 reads TGTGCCAGCAGCTGGGCCGGGGGTGGCCAGCCCCAGCATTTT. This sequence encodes CASSWAGGGQPQHF.

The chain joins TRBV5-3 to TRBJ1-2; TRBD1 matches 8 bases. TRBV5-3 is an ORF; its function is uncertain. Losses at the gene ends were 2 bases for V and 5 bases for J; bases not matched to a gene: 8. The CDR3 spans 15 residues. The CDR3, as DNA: TGTGCCAGAAGCTTAAGGACAGGGAAAAGTTATGGCTACACCTTC. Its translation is CARSLRTGKSYGYTF.

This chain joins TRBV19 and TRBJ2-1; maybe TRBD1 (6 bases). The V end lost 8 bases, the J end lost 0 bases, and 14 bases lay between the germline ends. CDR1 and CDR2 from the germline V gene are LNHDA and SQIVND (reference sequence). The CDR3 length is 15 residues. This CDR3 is CASSSGASSYNEQFF. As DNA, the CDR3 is TGTGCCAGTTCCTCAGGGGCCAGCTCCTACAATGAGCAGTTCTTC.

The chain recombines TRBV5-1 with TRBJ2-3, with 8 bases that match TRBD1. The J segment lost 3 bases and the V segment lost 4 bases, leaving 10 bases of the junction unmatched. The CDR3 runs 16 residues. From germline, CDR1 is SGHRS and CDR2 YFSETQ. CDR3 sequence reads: CASSRGGRQGTDTQYF. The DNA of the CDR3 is TGCGCCAGCAGCCGTGGGGGGCGACAGGGGACAGATACGCAGTATTTT.

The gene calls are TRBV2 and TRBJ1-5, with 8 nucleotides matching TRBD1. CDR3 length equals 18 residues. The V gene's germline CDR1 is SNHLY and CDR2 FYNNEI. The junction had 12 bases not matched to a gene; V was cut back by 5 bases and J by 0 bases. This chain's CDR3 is CASSWFAGTGNSNQPQHF. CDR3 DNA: TGTGCCAGCAGTTGGTTCGCCGGGACAGGAAATAGCAATCAGCCCCAGCATTTT.